The entry below gives a single T cell receptor beta chain sequence along with its context. An assay was performed, and its level was deep. Clones were read by immunoSEQ multiplex PCR, and TCRdb kept only the in-frame ones, dropping some. The table shows over 850,000 clones, with around 82% occurring only once. Trimming stripped 1 base from V and 1 base from J, with 10 bases between. This CDR3 is 15 amino acids long. Germline lookup yields CDR1 SEHNR and CDR2 FQNEAQ (reference sequence). These data are taken from a study of shared clonotypes between healthy human individuals. CD4+ cells underwent separation, giving CD45RA+ naive and CD45RA-negative memory subsets.

The sample was memory CD4+ T cells from PBMCs. Subset described: CD45RA-negative fraction. This TCR came from a man between 18 and 29 years old in good health. Some clones in this sample may be carry-over from other donors' samples. The chain links TRBV7-9 to TRBJ2-5, with D maybe TRBD2 (7 bases). The chain's CDR3 is CASSLVAGAQETQYF. The CDR3 nucleotides are TGTGCCAGCAGCTTAGTCGCGGGGGCCCAAGAGACCCAGTACTTC.